One T cell receptor (beta chain) is described in this entry. These data come from a study of blood T cell repertoires in COVID-19. On the study more broadly: COVID-19 samples, acute and convalescent, were from the United States, Italy and Spain. PBMCs, B-cell-depleted T cells, or T cells were the source of the cDNA or gDNA that made up the material.

Methods used by the authors: Amplification of reference gene primers provided the estimated nucleated cell counts. TCRdb keeps only in-frame clones here, not all; method: immunoSEQ multiplex PCR. That table gives V, J and clone size, and the DNA gave D and trimming. The data show around 180,000 clones, over 75% seen once. From germline, CDR1 is SGDLS and CDR2 YYNGEE. The CDR3 has 14 amino acids. V dropped 0 bases and J dropped 6 bases, with 12 bases sitting between them. The sample comprised peripheral blood. V and J are TRBV9 and TRBJ1-1; D unclear. The sequence came from a human donor with active or convalescent COVID-19. The donor label of this sample is uncertain. CDR3 residues: CASSVGQRGSEAFF. CDR3 DNA sequence: TGTGCCAGCAGCGTAGGGCAGCGAGGGTCTGAAGCTTTCTTT.